One sample yielded the 3 T cell receptor beta chains listed below, sequenced in a study of metastatic and nonmetastatic thyroid tumors. No treatment had been given to any patient before thyroid surgery. TCRdb recomputed clones from the PCR reads via MiXCR. The sample holds about 22,000 clones, just over 14% seen once. Input material: tumor tissue. Source of these receptors: a female donor with papillary thyroid cancer or a benign thyroid nodule (not recorded which). Some clones in this sample may be carry-over from other donors' samples.

The sample holds many counts of this clone. The chain couples TRBV18 to TRBJ1-5; unclear D gene. CDR1 and CDR2 (germline): KGHSH, LQKENI. The V gene lost 2 bases and the J gene lost 7 bases, with 9 bases spanning the gap. The CDR3 contains 13 residues. The CDR3 loop reads CASSPEGNQPQHF. DNA for the CDR3: TGTGCCAGCTCACCAGAAGGAAACCAGCCCCAGCATTTT.

By share of the sample, this clone is medium-sized. The chain uses TRBV6-1 and TRBJ1-1; D uncertain. The CDR3 extends over 13 amino acids. V was shortened by 0 bases and J by 7 bases, with 9 bases between the two germline ends. The V gene's germline CDR1 is MNHNS and CDR2 SASEGT. The CDR3 reads CASSEALGNEAFF. The CDR3 region has the DNA TGTGCCAGCAGTGAAGCGTTGGGGAATGAAGCTTTCTTT.

This clone occurred many times. V gene TRBV6-1 combines with J gene TRBJ2-7; 10 bases line up with TRBD1. Germline V gives CDR1 MNHNS, CDR2 SASEGT. The CDR3 sequence is 14 residues long. With 10 bases clipped from V and 2 bases from J, the junction kept 8 bases outside the gene matches. The CDR3 DNA reads as TGTGCCACCACCCGGACAGGGGGAGCCTACGAGCAGTACTTC. Translated, it gives CATTRTGGAYEQYF.